The rows below give T cell receptor beta chains drawn from one sample of a study of T-cell reconstitution after alpha-beta-depleted transplantation in children. MiXCR, applied by TCRdb to the PCR reads, yields one record per CDR3 protein. The sample records 600,000 to 800,000 distinct CDR3 sequences, around 14% being singletons. The sample in question was PBMCs, obtained before TCRalphabeta/CD19-depleted stem cell transplant. The source of these receptors is a girl aged 2 to 10 with congenital amegakaryocytic thrombocytopenia, due to receive a stem cell transplant. CDR3s include the opening cysteine and the closing phenylalanine or tryptophan. D genes are given only for firm matches. Size is omitted from some rows. Given values are once, few, many or a class for expanded clones.

cdr3_length d_call j_call v_call clone_size cdr3_aa cdr3_nt
16 TRBD2 TRBJ2-1 TRBV7-6 - CASSLVGGRAVNEQFF TGTGCCAGCAGCTTAGTCGGCGGGAGGGCCGTCAATGAGCAGTTCTTC
14 - TRBJ2-3 TRBV20-1 many CSAKGITSTDTQYF TGCAGTGCTAAGGGGATCACTAGCACAGATACGCAGTATTTT
13 - TRBJ2-7 TRBV12-3/TRBV12-4 - CASSRTGSHEQYF TGTGCCAGCAGTCGTACAGGGAGCCACGAGCAGTACTTC
15 TRBD2 TRBJ2-5 TRBV5-1 - CASSFSSGTRETQYF TGCGCCAGCAGCTTCTCTAGCGGGACCCGAGAGACCCAGTACTTC
13 - TRBJ1-1 TRBV12-3/TRBV12-4 many CASSFRTGAEAFF TGTGCCAGCAGTTTCCGTACCGGCGCTGAAGCTTTCTTT
12 TRBD1 TRBJ1-2 TRBV29-1 - CSVGDRGEGYTF TGCAGCGTAGGTGACAGGGGTGAGGGCTACACCTTC
13 - TRBJ2-4 TRBV20-1 many CSASRSTENIQYF TGCAGTGCTTCCCGTTCTACCGAAAACATTCAGTACTTC
12 - TRBJ2-2 TRBV12-3/TRBV12-4 many CASRPTGGELFF TGTGCCAGCAGACCCACTGGGGGGGAGCTGTTTTTT
19 - TRBJ2-7 TRBV4-1 - CASSQVESRGYDRSYEQYF TGCGCCAGCAGCCAAGTCGAGAGTAGAGGGTATGATAGGTCCTACGAGCAGTACTTC
21 - TRBJ2-1 TRBV6-2/TRBV6-3 many CASSYSIPTGIVLYGYNEQFF TGTGCCAGCAGTTACTCCATACCAACAGGGATAGTTTTGTACGGTTACAATGAGCAGTTCTTC
16 - TRBJ2-3 TRBV20-1 few CSAMAAGTDNTDTQYF TGCAGTGCTATGGCAGCCGGGACTGACAACACAGATACGCAGTATTTT
15 TRBD2 TRBJ2-1 TRBV7-9 few CASSLLAEKYNEQFF TGTGCCAGCAGCCTTCTAGCGGAGAAATACAATGAGCAGTTCTTC
15 TRBD2 TRBJ2-5 TRBV29-1 - CSVDHSGSLGETQYF TGCAGCGTTGACCATAGCGGGAGCTTGGGAGAGACCCAGTACTTC
13 TRBD1 TRBJ1-5 TRBV29-1 many CSVSRGLGQPQHF TGCAGCGTCTCCAGGGGGCTAGGTCAGCCCCAGCATTTT
14 TRBD1 TRBJ1-2 TRBV2 - CASRAGTGNYGYTF TGTGCCAGCAGAGCCGGGACAGGGAACTATGGCTACACCTTC
13 TRBD1 TRBJ1-1 TRBV5-1 few CASSPVDRAEAFF TGCGCCAGCAGCCCGGTGGACAGGGCTGAAGCTTTCTTT
11 - TRBJ2-1 TRBV11-2 many CASSNRPEQFF TGTGCCAGCAGCAACCGGCCTGAGCAGTTCTTC
13 - TRBJ2-3 TRBV2 many CASGDTYTDTQYF TGTGCCAGTGGGGACACCTACACAGATACGCAGTATTTT
15 TRBD2 TRBJ2-3 TRBV5-1 many CASSSLAGLPDTQYF TGCGCCAGCAGCTCCCTAGCGGGATTACCAGATACGCAGTATTTT
13 - TRBJ2-7 TRBV2 few CASSDWGIYEQYF TGTGCCAGCAGTGACTGGGGGATCTACGAGCAGTACTTC
13 - TRBJ2-1 TRBV9 - CASSVSRLDEQFF TGTGCCAGCAGCGTTTCCAGGCTAGATGAGCAGTTCTTC
14 - TRBJ2-7 TRBV5-1 few CASSPAADTYEQYF TGCGCCAGCAGCCCGGCGGCGGATACCTACGAGCAGTACTTC
15 - TRBJ1-5 TRBV7-6 many CASSLEGAFGQPQHF TGTGCCAGCAGCTTAGAGGGAGCTTTCGGACAGCCCCAGCATTTT
17 TRBD2 TRBJ2-1 TRBV12-3/TRBV12-4 many CASRPAGTIGEDHEQFF TGTGCCAGCAGGCCCGCAGGGACTATAGGGGAAGACCATGAGCAGTTCTTC
15 TRBD1 TRBJ1-6 TRBV12-3/TRBV12-4 many CASSFARGPSYPLHF TGTGCCAGCAGTTTCGCCAGGGGGCCTTCCTACCCCCTCCACTTT